This TCR beta chain was identified in a study of blood T cell repertoires in COVID-19. Overall study context: Some COVID-19 samples were acute and others convalescent; all came from the United States, Italy and Spain. T cells, B-cell-depleted T cells, or PBMCs supplied cDNA or gDNA.

This clone was seen only a few times. Libraries were prepared by immunoSEQ multiplex PCR; TCRdb keeps only in-frame clonotypes and omits some of them. The table has about 280,000 clones, around 85% seen once. Germline CDR1 is SEHNR and CDR2 is FQNEAQ (reference sequence). The CDR3 spans 16 residues. Trimming cost V 8 bases and J 2 bases; bases outside gene matches: 10. Individuals aged about 18 to 100 years were recruited from about two dozen US areas. Recovery among Cohort 3 donors was established by two negative PCRs, clearance, or symptom resolution. The chain employs TRBV7-9 and TRBJ2-3; 10 bases match TRBD2. This TCR was sampled from a woman between 40 and 55 years old who had recovered from COVID-19. The source material was PBMCs or T cells enriched from blood (not recorded which). The DNA of the CDR3 is TGTGCCAGCCACTACTCTCTAGCGGGAGCCACAGATACGCAGTATTTT. Its translation: CASHYSLAGATDTQYF.